This note documents a single T cell receptor (beta chain) sequence. The table lists this clone with a few counts. This receptor's antigen is unknown. Base qualities are not at hand, and no much larger clone is one base apart. The sample originates from a study of technical replicates of blood from a few donors (dated by TCRdb to the late 2010s). Libraries were built with the immunoSEQ multiplex PCR assay. TCRdb took this table from immuneACCESS and kept in-frame rearrangements with V and J called. Such tables lack part of the clones; where checked against another copy, unresolved V genes explain under half of the gap, and the rest is unexplained. The sample includes about 58,000 clones, with about 95% observed a single time. Around 3% of the sample lies in the top ten. Clipping removes 5 bases from V and 10 bases from J, with 3 as the unmatched junction base count. Via the germline V gene, CDR1 is SNHLY and CDR2 FYNNEI. Reading from cysteine to phenylalanine, the CDR3 counts 11 amino acids. Just the 33-base CDR3 DNA is kept, in frame starting at base 1.

The V gene is TRBV2 and the J gene is TRBJ1-2; TRBD1 fits 8 bases in the junction. Sequences were obtained from PBMCs. The clonotype was recovered from a human donor in good health. Some clones in this sample may be carry-over from other donors' samples. The CDR3: CASSLDRVYTF. The sequenced DNA is TGTGCCAGCAGTTTGGACAGGGTCTACACCTTC.